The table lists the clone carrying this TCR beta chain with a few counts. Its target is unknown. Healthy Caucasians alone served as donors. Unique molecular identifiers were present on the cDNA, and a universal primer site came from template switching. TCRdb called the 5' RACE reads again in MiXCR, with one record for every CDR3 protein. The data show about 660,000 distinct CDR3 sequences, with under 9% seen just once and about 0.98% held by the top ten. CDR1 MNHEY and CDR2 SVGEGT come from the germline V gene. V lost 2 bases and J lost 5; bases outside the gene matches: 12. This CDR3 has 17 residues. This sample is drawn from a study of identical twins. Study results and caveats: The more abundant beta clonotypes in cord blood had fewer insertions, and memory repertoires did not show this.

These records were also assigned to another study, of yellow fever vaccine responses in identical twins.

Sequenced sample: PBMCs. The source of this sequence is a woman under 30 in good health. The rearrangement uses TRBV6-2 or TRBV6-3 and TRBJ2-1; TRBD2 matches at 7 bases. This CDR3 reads CASSYSGASALDNEQFF. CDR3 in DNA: TGTGCCAGCAGTTACAGCGGGGCCTCAGCTCTCGACAATGAGCAGTTCTTC.